The source of this T cell receptor (beta chain) is a study of beta chain features in type 1 diabetes. General study findings and limits: Type 1 diabetes patients showed a moderate but significant shortening of TCRB CDR3s in all four CD4+ subsets. Possible PCR preference for shorter templates applied equally to patients and controls.

Trimming left V 2 bases short and J 3 bases short, with 8 bases between. The CDR3 is 15 residues long. Every bit of the isolated RNA underwent reverse transcription, so sequencing read expressed TCRB transcripts. Samples of naive, central memory and regulatory T cells yielded a mean of about 3.7 million reads. Clones were sequenced by immunoSEQ multiplex PCR, and TCRdb holds only the in-frame ones, with some missing. The data show 300,000 to 450,000 clones, over 9.5% seen once. As regards this clone: Antigen specificity is unknown.

The rearrangement uses TRBV6-7 and TRBJ1-6; D might be TRBD1 (5 bases). TRBV6-7 is known as an ORF, though its function is uncertain. The source material was naive CD4+ T cells from blood. This sequence was found in a woman younger than 30 with type 1 diabetes. The DNA for the CDR3 is TGTGCCAGCAGTTACATCAGGGTCTATAATTCACCCCTCCACTTT. Translation gives CASSYIRVYNSPLHF.